A single sample is the source of the 27 T cell receptor beta chains below, sequenced in a study of Ad26.COV2.S vaccination and SARS-CoV-2 variants (dated by TCRdb to about 2021). The sample's treatment or condition label, decoded: 15 to 20 received Ad26.COV2.S at low or high dose, single or two shots; a few received placebo; per-sample allocation not given. For vaccine and placebo recipients, the sequenced repertoires came from samples collected on day 63 after the first injection. Library prep was done by the immunoSEQ multiplex PCR assay. TCRdb limited this immuneACCESS table to in-frame rearrangements with V and J called. A share of clones is missing; checked studies link under half to unresolved V genes, and the rest is unexplained. The sample yields hundreds of thousands of clones; 92% were counted once. Clones ranked in the top ten supply around 1.8% of the sample. This material consisted of peripheral blood, taken in a trial of Ad26.COV2.S vaccine versus placebo. The receptors were sampled from a person aged 18-65 years who received the Ad26.COV2.S COVID-19 vaccine or a placebo.

The CDR3 DNA is TGTGCCAGCAGTAAACAGGGTAGAATGCGAGAGACCCAGTACTTC. This sequence encodes CASSKQGRMRETQYF. The rearrangement uses TRBV28 and TRBJ2-5; a weak D match, TRBD1 (6 bases). Trimming cost V 5 bases and J 4 bases, with 17 bases left between them. Germline V lookup: CDR1 MDHEN, CDR2 SYDVKM. The CDR3 runs 15 residues.

The table lists this clone with a count of one. The rearrangement joins TRBV6-6 to TRBJ1-6; 7 bases are a match to TRBD1. The CDR3 is 16 residues long. V was pared by 5 bases and J by 4 bases, with 8 bases of the junction left unmatched. Per the germline V gene, CDR1 is MNHNY and CDR2 is SVGAGI (reference sequence). The CDR3 loop is CASSQPLGQYNSPLHF. Written as DNA, the CDR3 is TGTGCCAGCAGTCAGCCTTTGGGACAGTATAATTCACCCCTCCACTTT.

With respect to this clone: Mismatch with germline at one junction end may stem from a read error. The chain recombines TRBV20-1 with TRBJ1-4; maybe TRBD1 (5 bases). The germline V gene has CDR1 DFQATT and CDR2 SNEGSKA (reference sequence). This CDR3 is built from 11 residues. This chain's CDR3 is CSARDSEKLFF. The CDR3 region has the DNA TGCAGTGCTCGAGACAGTGAAAAACTGTTTTTT.

This sequence joins TRBV5-6 and TRBJ1-2, with TRBD1 matching over 11 bases. The CDR3 extends over 14 amino acids. Unmatched junction bases numbered 7, after V lost 4 bases and J lost 8 bases. Germline CDR1 is SGHDT and CDR2 is YYEEEE. CDR3 in amino acids: CASSARDRGIGYTF. The DNA of the CDR3 is TGTGCCAGCAGCGCCCGGGACAGGGGGATCGGCTACACCTTC.

The rearrangement links TRBV6-1 to TRBJ2-7, with D unclear. From germline, CDR1 is MNHNS and CDR2 SASEGT. V shed 3 bases and J shed 4 bases, with 13 bases lying between them. CDR3 length: 14 amino acids. CDR3 in DNA: TGTGCCAGCAGTGATATCGTGGCGATTTACGAGCAGTACTTC. Amino acid sequence: CASSDIVAIYEQYF.

The rearrangement joins TRBV9 to TRBJ1-6; 10 bases are a match to TRBD1. The CDR3 has 15 amino acids. Trimming at V came to 3 bases and at J to 7 bases, leaving 4 bases not matched to a gene. Germline lookup yields CDR1 SGDLS and CDR2 YYNGEE. CDR3 sequence (DNA): TGTGCCAGCAGCGCTGGGACAGGGGCAAATTCACCCCTCCACTTT. Its translation is CASSAGTGANSPLHF.

V and J are TRBV19 and TRBJ1-5, with TRBD1 matching 8 bases. V shed 4 bases, J shed 2 bases, and the junction held 10 bases outside the gene matches. CDR1 and CDR2 (germline): LNHDA, SQIVND (reference sequence). The CDR3 runs to 17 residues. CDR3: CASSTGQGVWGNQPQHF. Written as DNA, the CDR3 is TGTGCCAGTAGTACAGGACAGGGTGTGTGGGGCAATCAGCCCCAGCATTTT.

The rearrangement joins TRBV4-1 to TRBJ2-1; 12 bases align to TRBD2. Germline V gives CDR1 MGHRA, CDR2 YSYEKL. Trimming took 4 bases from V and 2 from J; bases not matched to a gene: 9. This CDR3 spans 18 amino acids. The CDR3 protein is CASSRAQPSGGAYNEQFF. The DNA of the CDR3 is TGCGCCAGCAGCCGAGCCCAGCCTAGCGGGGGGGCCTACAATGAGCAGTTCTTC.

The V and J genes are TRBV10-3 and TRBJ2-7; 8 bases are shared with TRBD1. CDR1 ENHRY and CDR2 SYGVKD come from the germline V gene. The V segment lost 10 bases and the J segment 0 bases; nucleotides outside the gene matches: 5. This CDR3 has 13 residues. The CDR3, as DNA: TGTGCCACCGGTGACAGGGGCTCCTACGAGCAGTACTTC. Its protein is CATGDRGSYEQYF.

The rearrangement uses TRBV18 and TRBJ1-1; D not certain. Germline V gene lookup returns CDR1 KGHSH and CDR2 LQKENI. V gave up 2 bases and J gave up 4 bases, with 11 bases separating them. This CDR3 region has 14 residues. CDR3 coding DNA: TGTGCCAGCTCACCAGAGACCGCAGCCACTGAAGCTTTCTTT. Translated: CASSPETAATEAFF. The full variable domain, rest sourced from reference TRBV18 and TRBJ1-1, is NAGVMQNPRHLVRRRGQEARLRCSPMKGHSHVYWYRQLPEEGLKFMVYLQKENIIDESGMPKERFSAEFPKEGPSILRIQQVVRGDSAAYFCASSPETAATEAFFGQGTRLTVV.

This chain uses TRBV12-5 with TRBJ2-5, with no clear D. Per the germline V gene, CDR1 is LGHNT and CDR2 is FRNRAP. V dropped 1 base and J dropped 4 bases, with 10 bases sitting between them. The CDR3 has 14 amino acids. This CDR3 reads CASGLGAPRETQYF. CDR3 in DNA: TGTGCTAGTGGTTTGGGGGCGCCCAGAGAGACCCAGTACTTC.

V and J are TRBV10-1 and TRBJ2-5; D is ambiguous. CDR3 length: 15 residues. CDR1 WNHNN and CDR2 SYGVQD come from the germline V gene (reference sequence). V was clipped by 2 bases and J by 5 bases, with 15 bases between them. CDR3 amino acids: CASSEEPHGGETQYF. In DNA, the CDR3 is TGCGCCAGCAGTGAGGAACCACACGGTGGGGAGACCCAGTACTTC.

The rearrangement uses TRBV4-3 and TRBJ2-1, with 8 bases aligning to TRBD1. The CDR3 contains 17 residues. Germline V gives CDR1 LGHNA, CDR2 YSLEER. V shed 0 bases, J shed 7 bases, and the junction held 11 bases outside the gene matches. Written as DNA, the CDR3 is TGCGCCAGCAGCCAAGATCACAACAGGGGGACGGGTAATGAGCAGTTCTTC. Protein sequence: CASSQDHNRGTGNEQFF.

The chain is built from TRBV7-8 and TRBJ2-5; D tentatively fits TRBD1 or TRBD2 (5 bases each). Germline V CDR1 and CDR2: SGHVS, FQNEAQ. This CDR3 is built from 16 residues. The ends were cut back, 2 bases at V and 5 bases at J, with 18 bases in the middle. CDR3 coding DNA: TGTGCCAGCAGCTTATACCTTCGGGGCGGTGAGGAGACCCAGTACTTC. Its translation: CASSLYLRGGEETQYF. The whole variable domain, filled in from reference TRBV7-8 and TRBJ2-5, reads GAGVSQSPRYKVAKRGQDVALRCDPISGHVSLFWYQQALGQGPEFLTYFQNEAQLDKSGLPSDRFFAERPEGSVSTLKIQRTQQEDSAVYLCASSLYLRGGEETQYFGPGTRLLVL.

V and J are TRBV6-6 and TRBJ1-2; possible D gene TRBD1, 6 bases. Trimming removed 4 bases from V and 7 bases from J, with 13 bases in between. This CDR3 comprises 13 residues. From germline, CDR1 is MNHNY and CDR2 SVGAGI (reference sequence). The CDR3 region has the DNA TGTGCCAGCAGTTTACAGGGATATATTGGCTACACCTTC. Translation gives CASSLQGYIGYTF.

The chain couples TRBV27 to TRBJ2-7; no reliable D call. The CDR3 sequence is 14 residues long. V gave up 3 bases and J gave up 1 base, with 10 bases separating them. From germline, CDR1 is MNHEY and CDR2 SMNVEV (reference sequence). The CDR3 region is CASSFGPESYEQYF. Written as DNA, the CDR3 is TGTGCCAGCAGTTTTGGTCCGGAATCCTACGAGCAGTACTTC.

The rearrangement links TRBV7-9 to TRBJ2-5, with 8 positions matching TRBD1. This CDR3 has 16 residues. Germline CDR1 reads SEHNR; CDR2 reads FQNEAQ (reference sequence). Trimming removed 5 bases from V and 2 bases from J; junction bases left unmatched: 10. The CDR3 DNA reads TGTGCCAGCAGCGCCGTGGACAGGGAGCCTCAAGAGACCCAGTACTTC. It specifies CASSAVDREPQETQYF.

This chain connects TRBV28 to TRBJ2-1; 9 nucleotides align to TRBD2. Germline trimming cut 10 bases from V and 5 bases from J; bases unmatched to any gene: 15. CDR1 and CDR2 from the germline V gene are MDHEN and SYDVKM. This CDR3 has 16 amino acids. The CDR3 DNA reads TGTGCCACCCAGTTCCTAGCGGGGACTACCGACAATGAGCAGTTCTTC. Its translation: CATQFLAGTTDNEQFF.

This rearrangement joins TRBV14 to TRBJ2-5, with 8 nucleotides matching TRBD2. The trim removed 3 bases at V and 0 bases at J, leaving 6 bases unmatched. CDR1 SGHDN and CDR2 FVKESK come from the germline V gene. This CDR3 has 16 residues. CDR3 region: CASSHWTSLYQETQYF. Here the CDR3 DNA reads TGTGCCAGCAGCCATTGGACTAGCCTGTACCAAGAGACCCAGTACTTC.

The rearrangement links TRBV7-2 to TRBJ2-1; D possibly corresponds to TRBD2 (6 bases). Trimming pared 0 bases from V and 12 bases from J, leaving 18 bases between. The CDR3 length is 15 residues. CDR1 SGHTA and CDR2 FQGNSA come from the germline V gene. The CDR3 loop is CASSLARGRAAGQFF. For the CDR3, the DNA is TGTGCCAGCAGCTTAGCGCGGGGACGCGCCGCTGGGCAGTTCTTC. The entire variable domain, with the rest obtained from reference TRBV7-2 and TRBJ2-1, is as follows: GAGVSQSPSNKVTEKGKDVELRCDPISGHTALYWYRQSLGQGLEFLIYFQGNSAPDKSGLPSDRFSAERTGGSVSTLTIQRTQQEDSAVYLCASSLARGRAAGQFFGPGTRLTVL.

Turning to this clone: The sample has other DNA sequences that encode this CDR3 too. V usage is TRBV18 and J usage is TRBJ2-7, with D unresolved. This CDR3 spans 11 amino acids. V lost 2 bases, J lost 4 bases, and 3 bases lay in between. The V gene's germline CDR1 is KGHSH and CDR2 LQKENI. The CDR3 sequence: CASSPEYEQYF. The CDR3 DNA follows: TGTGCCAGCTCACCAGAGTACGAGCAGTACTTC.

The chain employs TRBV15 and TRBJ2-7, with 7 bases lining up with TRBD1. V trimming: 2 bases; J trimming: 6 bases; junction bases outside the gene matches: 7. The CDR3 runs to 14 residues. The germline gives CDR1 LNHNV, CDR2 YYDKDF (reference sequence). The DNA of the CDR3 is TGTGCCACCAGCAGACGTAGGGGGCTACTCGAGCAGTACTTC. Encoded protein: CATSRRRGLLEQYF.

V and J are TRBV27 and TRBJ1-5; maybe TRBD1 (6 bases). V gave up 3 bases and J gave up 4 bases, with 13 bases separating them. The CDR3 spans 15 residues. The V gene's germline CDR1 is MNHEY and CDR2 SMNVEV (reference sequence). For the CDR3, the DNA is TGTGCCAGCAGTTTGTGGGGGGCAGGAAATCAGCCCCAGCATTTT. It specifies CASSLWGAGNQPQHF.

The chain joins TRBV20-1 to TRBJ1-5, with 11 bases aligning to TRBD1. The CDR3 covers 18 residues. V lost 3 bases to trimming and J lost 0 bases; unmatched junction nucleotides: 10. Germline CDR1 is DFQATT and CDR2 is SNEGSKA (reference sequence). CDR3 amino acids: CSASSGTGGLDSNQPQHF. The CDR3 DNA is TGCAGTGCTAGTTCGGGGACAGGGGGTCTGGATAGCAATCAGCCCCAGCATTTT.

This clone was seen a single time. V gene TRBV7-8 combines with J gene TRBJ2-3; TRBD2 aligns across 11 bases. The J segment lost 1 base and the V segment lost 4 bases, leaving 1 base of the junction unmatched. CDR3 length: 15 residues. The V gene's germline CDR1 is SGHVS and CDR2 FQNEAQ. CDR3 coding DNA: TGTGCCAGCAGCTCGGGACTAGCGGGCACAGATACGCAGTATTTT. Its protein product is CASSSGLAGTDTQYF. The full variable domain, rest sourced from reference TRBV7-8 and TRBJ2-3, is GAGVSQSPRYKVAKRGQDVALRCDPISGHVSLFWYQQALGQGPEFLTYFQNEAQLDKSGLPSDRFFAERPEGSVSTLKIQRTQQEDSAVYLCASSSGLAGTDTQYFGPGTRLTVL.

The table lists this clone with a few counts. V gene TRBV10-3 combines with J gene TRBJ2-2; D unresolved. The V gene's germline CDR1 is ENHRY and CDR2 SYGVKD. This CDR3 has 16 residues. V gave up 3 bases and J gave up 1 base, with 12 bases separating them. CDR3 amino acids: CAISEGRSLNTGELFF. The CDR3 DNA reads as TGTGCCATCAGTGAAGGTCGGTCATTGAACACCGGGGAGCTGTTTTTT.

The DNA of the CDR3 is TGCGCCAGCAGCCAAGTCCGCCAAAGCTCCTACGAGCAGTACTTC. Encoded protein: CASSQVRQSSYEQYF. J is TRBJ2-7 and V is TRBV4-3; D gene unclear. The length of the CDR3 is 15 residues. Germline CDR1 is LGHNA and CDR2 is YSLEER. Between the trimmed V and J ends, which lost 1 base and 0 bases, there was a span of 10 bases.